The subject of this entry is one TCR beta chain. Its antigen is not known. The protocol was immunoSEQ multiplex PCR, while the TCRdb copy is restricted to in-frame clones and leaves out a portion. Altogether around 3,500 clones are present, under 25% being singletons, with the ten largest covering approximately 1.5%. These data come from a study of tumour-infiltrating T cells in Burkitt lymphoma. Study-level background: This cohort included all epidemiological subtypes of Burkitt lymphoma. Overall and progression-free survival were predicted by productive clonality.

The germline V gene encodes CDR1 MNHNY and CDR2 SVGAGI (reference sequence). The CDR3 runs to 13 residues. Study results and limitations: Several public clonotypes recurred in numerous Burkitt lymphoma patients.

This receptor was identified in a human donor with Burkitt lymphoma. Sample: tumor tissue. The chain links TRBV6-6 to TRBJ2-5; D uncertain. The DNA end is more similar to TRBJ2-7, so the J call may be wrong. CDR3 region: CASSRPSTYEQYF. The CDR3 DNA is TGTGCCAGCAGTCGCCCCTCAACCTACGAGCAGTACTTC.